The entry that follows covers one T cell receptor beta chain sequence. Its antigen is not known. TCRdb itself ran the 5' RACE reads through MiXCR, one entry per CDR3 protein. The sample lists 150,000 or so distinct CDR3 sequences, approximately 14% seen once, with roughly an eighth in the top ten. This CDR3 contains 15 residues. V was clipped by 4 bases and J by 3 bases; unmatched bases: 9. From germline, CDR1 is SGHRS and CDR2 YFSETQ. The sample is drawn from a study of T-cell memory formation after mild COVID-19. Overall study results and limits: Clones that got smaller from day 15 to 85 had even CD4/CD8, while clones growing later tipped toward CD4+.

The sequenced material came from PBMCs or a T cell subset sorted from them (not recorded which). This clonotype originated in an adult woman who had mild COVID-19 (a few samples of this study predate the infection). Cell type and time point are not known. The chain couples TRBV5-1 to TRBJ2-7, with 8 bases lining up with TRBD1. Here the CDR3 reads CASSRQTGAVYEQYF. The CDR3 DNA reads as TGCGCCAGCAGCCGGCAGACAGGGGCGGTCTACGAGCAGTACTTC.